The 13 T cell receptor beta chains below were found in one sample sequenced in a study of cytomegalovirus exposure and HLA in healthy donors (dated by TCRdb to about 2017). Libraries came from the immunoSEQ multiplex PCR assay. For the multiplex PCR, a mixture combining 60 forward primers for TCR Vbeta segments and 13 reverse primers for TCR Jbeta segments was used. TCRdb stores this immuneACCESS table with in-frame sequences only. Part of the clones is absent; in the studies checked, under half of the shortfall reflects unresolved V genes, and no reason is known for the rest. Across this sample there are roughly 190,000 clones, with roughly 80% seen only once. In total, the top ten clones hold 2.5% to 4% of the sample. Sequencing was done on a sample of PBMCs. Every receptor here comes from a female donor in good health and CMV-seronegative.

This clone has more than one count but fewer than ten. This chain joins TRBV5-5 and TRBJ1-1; no clear D gene. This CDR3 has 11 residues. Trimming took 0 bases from V and 10 from J, leaving 7 bases between them. The germline gives CDR1 SGHKS, CDR2 YYEKEE (reference sequence). The CDR3 sequence is CASSLERLAFF. The CDR3 DNA reads as TGTGCCAGCAGCTTGGAGAGGTTAGCTTTCTTT.

The gene calls are TRBV5-1 and TRBJ2-1, with D possibly TRBD2 on 5 matching bases. V was cut by 0 bases and J by 8 bases, with 15 bases left in between. This CDR3 contains 15 residues. Germline V lookup: CDR1 SGHRS, CDR2 YFSETQ. The DNA of the CDR3 is TGCGCCAGCAGCTTGGGTCCAACCGCAGCGGATGAGCAGTTCTTC. Translated, it gives CASSLGPTAADEQFF.

The chain is built from TRBV19 and TRBJ1-2; 8 bases agree with TRBD1. Germline CDR1 and CDR2: LNHDA and SQIVND (reference sequence). Unmatched junction bases numbered 7, after V lost 6 bases and J lost 7 bases. This CDR3 has 13 residues. The CDR3 spells CASRMTGESGYTF. In nucleotides, the CDR3 is TGTGCCAGTAGGATGACAGGGGAGAGTGGCTACACCTTC.

Written as DNA, the CDR3 is TGTGCCAGCGCAGGGGACAGCTCCTACGAGCAGTACTTC. The encoded protein is CASAGDSSYEQYF. The chain recombines TRBV6-5 with TRBJ2-7, with TRBD1 identical over 7 bases. The J segment lost 0 bases and the V segment lost 8 bases, leaving 4 bases of the junction unmatched. CDR1 and CDR2 from the germline V gene are MNHEY and SVGAGI. The CDR3 consists of 13 residues.

The chain is built from TRBV2 and TRBJ2-7; 10 bases map to TRBD1. The CDR3 is 17 amino acids. Germline loops: CDR1 SNHLY, CDR2 FYNNEI. Trimming cost V 0 bases and J 0 bases; bases outside gene matches: 5. CDR3 nucleotide sequence: TGTGCCAGCAGTGAAGCTTTCGGGACAGGGGCCTCCTACGAGCAGTACTTC. This translates into CASSEAFGTGASYEQYF.

The chain couples TRBV6-6 to TRBJ2-5; 7 nucleotides align to TRBD2. Per the germline V gene, CDR1 is MNHNY and CDR2 is SVGAGI (reference sequence). CDR3 length equals 13 residues. V dropped 7 bases and J dropped 5; count of bases not matched to a gene: 7. The chain's CDR3 is CASKLTSWETQYF. The CDR3, as DNA: TGTGCCAGCAAACTGACTAGCTGGGAGACCCAGTACTTC.

This rearrangement joins TRBV10-1 to TRBJ2-1; D is perhaps TRBD2 (6 bases). Trimming removed 2 bases at V and 5 bases at J, with 13 bases between. The germline V gene has CDR1 WNHNN and CDR2 SYGVQD (reference sequence). The CDR3 is made up of 15 amino acids. As DNA, the CDR3 is TGCGCCAGCAGTGAGGGGCGGGCGGGAAACAATGAGCAGTTCTTC. Translating it yields CASSEGRAGNNEQFF.

The V gene is TRBV28, the J gene TRBJ1-5; D possibly corresponds to TRBD1 (6 bases). CDR1 is MDHEN, CDR2 SYDVKM, per germline. The CDR3 totals 14 residues. V was trimmed by 3 bases and J by 4 bases, leaving 10 bases between them. CDR3 loop: CASSFPTGNQPQHF. CDR3 DNA: TGTGCCAGCAGTTTCCCCACAGGGAATCAGCCCCAGCATTTT.

The chain joins TRBV6-5 to TRBJ2-7, with D maybe TRBD2 (7 bases). V lost 6 bases, J lost 0 bases, and 15 bases lay in between. The CDR3 covers 15 residues. Germline values: CDR1 MNHEY, CDR2 SVGAGI. The CDR3 reads CASRRGGPSSYEQYF. The CDR3 coding sequence is TGTGCCAGCAGACGCGGGGGCCCTAGCTCCTACGAGCAGTACTTC.

The V call is TRBV28, the J call TRBJ2-2; possible D gene TRBD2, 6 bases. Germline values: CDR1 MDHEN, CDR2 SYDVKM. The CDR3 loop spans 14 amino acids. V lost 7 bases and J lost 5, with 14 bases in between. CDR3 region: CASKRESGTGELFF. In nucleotides, the CDR3 is TGTGCCAGCAAACGGGAGTCAGGGACCGGGGAGCTGTTTTTT.

In its sample, this clone was seen once. This rearrangement joins TRBV6-1 to TRBJ2-3; TRBD2 might be the D (6 bases). V dropped 6 bases and J dropped 1 base, with 11 bases sitting between them. Germline V gene data show CDR1 as MNHNS and CDR2 as SASEGT. The CDR3 covers 14 residues. The CDR3 bases are TGTGCCAGCAGAACCGGGGGAGGCACAGATACGCAGTATTTT. It yields the protein CASRTGGGTDTQYF.

The chain employs TRBV5-1 and TRBJ2-3; D is possibly TRBD2 (6 bases). Germline lookup yields CDR1 SGHRS and CDR2 YFSETQ. The CDR3 is 15 residues long. With 1 base removed from V and 3 bases from J, the gap between germline ends came to 12 bases. This chain's CDR3 is CASSLFGGSTDTQYF. In nucleotides, the CDR3 is TGCGCCAGCAGCTTGTTTGGAGGGTCGACAGATACGCAGTATTTT. The full variable domain, with the rest looked up from reference TRBV5-1 and TRBJ2-3, is KAGVTQTPRYLIKTRGQQVTLSCSPISGHRSVSWYQQTPGQGLQFLFEYFSETQRNKGNFPGRFSGRQFSNSRSEMNVSTLELGDSALYLCASSLFGGSTDTQYFGPGTRLTVL.

V usage is TRBV5-1 and J usage is TRBJ2-7; 10 bases agree with TRBD2. CDR3 length: 16 residues. V lost 4 bases to trimming and J lost 6 bases; unmatched junction nucleotides: 13. The germline CDR1 and CDR2 sequences are SGHRS and YFSETQ. DNA of the CDR3: TGCGCCAGCAGCCCGACCCTAGCGGGGGACCCCTTCGAGCAGTACTTC. Translated, it gives CASSPTLAGDPFEQYF.